A selection of T cell receptor beta chains follows, all from one sample in a study of cytomegalovirus exposure and HLA in healthy donors. Clones were read by immunoSEQ multiplex PCR, and TCRdb kept only the in-frame ones, dropping some. The repertoire has approximately 210,000 clones, about 75% of them found once; the top ten carry approximately 1.8%. The sample consisted of PBMCs. Source of these receptors: a male donor in good health and CMV-seronegative. The conserved cysteine and the conserved F or W are not part of the CDR3 here.

v_call,j_call,cdr3_aa
TRBV9,TRBJ1-1,ASSVEQNTEAF
TRBV19,TRBJ1-1,ASSLPRQGQIEAF
TRBV7-9,TRBJ2-2,ASGPSNTGELF
TRBV5-1,TRBJ2-7,ASSSGTGITYEQY
TRBV6-5,TRBJ1-1,ASSGSGRTEAF
TRBV19,TRBJ2-6,ASSIPRDMFSGANVLT
TRBV6-1,TRBJ2-1,ASIEGYGRGEQF
TRBV4-3,TRBJ2-7,ASSRGLSYEQY
TRBV6-1,TRBJ2-5,ASSELAGGQETQY
TRBV9,TRBJ1-1,ASSPRTGRNTEAF
TRBV2,TRBJ2-1,ASSRDRGRDEQF
TRBV7-3,TRBJ2-7,ASSLGTGAYEQY
TRBV7-2,TRBJ2-7,ASSLFPRVGTSGVDEQY
TRBV5-4,TRBJ2-5,ASSPTVQETQY
TRBV7-2,TRBJ1-2,ASSLTGGADFFGYT
TRBV18,TRBJ1-1,ASSPTSVYGNTEAF
TRBV7-2,TRBJ2-7,ASRSSGQGLYEQY
TRBV5-1,TRBJ2-7,ASSYSSAYEQY
TRBV7-2,TRBJ1-5,ASSPGQGDRPQH
TRBV5-6,TRBJ2-7,ASSHIRQANEQY
TRBV2,TRBJ1-4,ASRGWRGNEKLF
TRBV5-4,TRBJ1-1,ASSGPNTEAF
TRBV9,TRBJ2-7,ASSPGLRTVYEQY
TRBV6-5,TRBJ1-1,ASSESRGAF
TRBV9,TRBJ1-1,ASSPEGQPNTEAF
TRBV7-3,TRBJ2-7,ASSLSGSSYEQY
TRBV5-5,TRBJ2-5,ASSLGLAETQY
TRBV6-1,TRBJ2-7,ASTEGGLGGYEQY
TRBV29-1,TRBJ1-4,SGGQATNEKLF
TRBV29-1,TRBJ2-7,SAKGGARYPSPYEQY
TRBV2,TRBJ2-5,ASSRLEETQY
TRBV6-5,TRBJ2-7,ASSWDRAAYEQY
TRBV18,TRBJ2-2,ASSETEIGELF
TRBV5-1,TRBJ1-6,ASSVGADSPLH
TRBV25-1,TRBJ2-2,ASSYMTGGFGELF
TRBV27,TRBJ1-2,ASSLSAGRGYT
TRBV25-1,TRBJ2-1,ASSDWRGTYNEQF
TRBV21-1,TRBJ2-2,ASSKDEGQGNAGELF
TRBV2,TRBJ1-5,ASSPQGAGSNQPQH